This T cell receptor (beta chain) was observed in a study of ipilimumab plus nivolumab after autologous stem cell transplantation. Study as a whole: Patients received a median of about 5 ipilimumab and 8 or 9 nivolumab doses.

Some clones are missing from TCRdb's copy, which holds only in-frame ones; the method was immunoSEQ multiplex PCR. Of about 1,700 clones in the sample, about nine tenths are singletons; the top ten hold around a fifth. This clonotype was obtained from a male donor with multiple myeloma. Sequenced here: PBMCs, sampled in a trial of ipilimumab plus nivolumab as post-transplant consolidation.

The DNA of the CDR3 is TGTGCCAGCAGCCCGACAGGGGCTCGGTCACCCCTCCACTTT. It is translated as CASSPTGARSPLHF. V usage is TRBV27 and J usage is TRBJ1-6, with 8 bases matching TRBD1. V dropped 6 bases and J dropped 10; count of bases not matched to a gene: 8. Germline V CDR1 and CDR2: MNHEY, SMNVEV (reference sequence). The CDR3 is 14 residues long.